This is a list of T cell receptor beta chains from one sample in a study of blood T cell repertoires in COVID-19. Measured with immunoSEQ multiplex PCR; TCRdb has only the in-frame clones, and not every one. The sample lists some 22,000 clones; more than 75% were seen once. Sequenced: peripheral blood. The receptors derive from a human donor with active COVID-19. The donor label of this sample is uncertain. CDR3s include the opening cysteine and the closing phenylalanine or tryptophan. A D gene is named only where the DNA matches it firmly. Some rows mark clone size as missing; the rest say once, few, many or name a class of expanded clone.

j_call | clone_size | v_call | d_call | cdr3_aa | cdr3_nt
TRBJ2-7 | . | TRBV18 | TRBD2 | CASSPKLAGGSYEQYF | TGTGCCAGCTCACCAAAACTAGCGGGGGGTTCCTACGAGCAGTACTTC
TRBJ2-5 | . | TRBV7-2 | . | CASSLVQKETQYF | TGTGCCAGCAGCTTAGTGCAGAAAGAGACCCAGTACTTC
TRBJ2-5 | once | TRBV19 | . | CASSISGSGFLETQYF | TGTGCCAGTAGTATATCCGGGAGTGGGTTTCTGGAGACCCAGTACTTC
TRBJ1-2 | . | TRBV7-6 | . | CASSLVAGTVNYGYTF | TGTGCCAGCAGCTTAGTGGCAGGGACTGTTAACTATGGCTACACCTTC
TRBJ2-3 | once | TRBV7-2 | . | CASSLGPQGPGDTQYF | TGTGCCAGCAGCTTAGGACCCCAGGGCCCCGGAGATACGCAGTATTTT
TRBJ1-2 | . | TRBV6-6 | . | CASSLPTNYGYTF | TGTGCCAGCAGTCTACCTACTAACTATGGCTACACCTTC
TRBJ2-7 | . | TRBV6-1 | TRBD1 | CASSEPGQTEQYF | TGTGCCAGCAGTGAGCCGGGACAGACAGAGCAGTACTTC
TRBJ2-5 | . | TRBV11-3 | TRBD2 | CASSPGLAGVRETQYF | TGTGCCAGCAGCCCAGGACTAGCGGGAGTAAGAGAGACCCAGTACTTC
TRBJ1-3 | few | TRBV20-1 | . | CSASTGNTIYF | TGCAGTGCGAGCACTGGAAACACCATATATTTT
TRBJ2-1 | once | TRBV4-2 | TRBD1 | CASSIYPGQGVNEQFF | TGTGCCAGCAGTATCTATCCGGGACAGGGGGTCAATGAGCAGTTCTTC
TRBJ2-2 | . | TRBV24-1 | TRBD1 | CATSDEGAGTGELFF | TGTGCCACCAGTGATGAGGGGGCGGGCACCGGGGAGCTGTTTTTT
TRBJ2-2 | . | TRBV11-3 | . | CASSFEGLPTGELFF | TGTGCCAGCAGCTTCGAGGGTTTGCCAACCGGGGAGCTGTTTTTT
TRBJ1-4 | once | TRBV5-4 | . | CASSLAGVEEKLFF | TGTGCCAGCAGCTTGGCCGGGGTTGAGGAAAAACTGTTTTTT
TRBJ2-1 | . | TRBV7-8 | TRBD2 | CASSLVSGRAGNSNEQFF | TGTGCCAGCAGCTTAGTTAGCGGGAGGGCCGGTAACTCCAATGAGCAGTTCTTC
TRBJ1-5 | . | TRBV20-1 | . | CSASSRGQPQHF | TGCAGTGCTAGTTCCAGGGGACAGCCCCAGCATTTT
TRBJ2-7 | . | TRBV20-1 | TRBD1 | CSAARGYEQYF | TGCAGTGCTGCCAGGGGGTACGAGCAGTACTTC
TRBJ2-7 | . | TRBV27 | TRBD2 | CASNDSGRKDDEQYF | TGTGCCAGCAATGACAGCGGGAGAAAGGATGACGAGCAGTACTTC
TRBJ2-3 | . | TRBV9 | . | CASSPAGHTDTQYF | TGTGCCAGCAGCCCCGCCGGACACACAGATACGCAGTATTTT
TRBJ2-7 | . | TRBV7-2 | . | CASSLVTGTVSYEQYF | TGTGCCAGCAGCTTAGTCACCGGGACTGTTTCCTACGAGCAGTACTTC
TRBJ2-3 | . | TRBV19 | TRBD1 | CASSNQPGTGTTDTQYF | TGTGCCAGTAGTAACCAACCCGGGACAGGGACCACAGATACGCAGTATTTT
TRBJ2-3 | once | TRBV6-2/TRBV6-3 | TRBD2 | CASSYTTSGGRRDTQYF | TGTGCCAGCAGTTACACGACTAGCGGGGGGCGCCGAGATACGCAGTATTTT
TRBJ1-2 | . | TRBV27 | . | CASSPGGGYTF | TGTGCCAGCAGCCCGGGAGGCGGGTACACCTTC
TRBJ1-2 | once | TRBV7-8 | . | CASSLEAAGHGYTF | TGTGCCAGCAGCTTAGAGGCGGCAGGGCATGGCTACACCTTC
TRBJ1-1 | . | TRBV28 | . | CASSYRGRGGTEAFF | TGTGCCAGCAGTTATCGAGGGCGCGGGGGCACTGAAGCTTTCTTT
TRBJ2-5 | . | TRBV28 | TRBD1 | CASRTGIRQETQYF | TGTGCCAGCAGGACAGGGATTCGACAAGAGACCCAGTACTTC
TRBJ2-3 | . | TRBV5-4 | . | CASSLSRRAKADTQYF | TGTGCCAGCAGCTTGAGTCGGAGGGCCAAGGCAGATACGCAGTATTTT
TRBJ1-2 | . | TRBV5-3 | . | CARSHSDGQYYGYTF | TGTGCCAGAAGCCATTCGGACGGACAATACTATGGCTACACCTTC
TRBJ2-7 | . | TRBV7-2 | . | CASSSGAYEQYF | TGTGCCAGCAGCTCTGGAGCTTACGAGCAGTACTTC
TRBJ1-1 | . | TRBV19 | . | CASSWNTEAFF | TGTGCCAGTAGCTGGAACACTGAAGCTTTCTTT
TRBJ2-4 | . | TRBV10-1 | TRBD2 | CASTDGTSKNHAAKNIQYF | TGCGCCAGCACGGACGGGACTAGCAAAAACCATGCAGCCAAAAACATTCAGTACTTC
TRBJ1-4 | . | TRBV18 | . | CASSPPGGPGEKLFF | TGTGCCAGCTCACCACCAGGAGGTCCGGGTGAAAAACTGTTTTTT
TRBJ2-7 | . | TRBV29-1 | TRBD1 | CSGLTGKYEQYF | TGCAGCGGCCTGACAGGGAAGTACGAGCAGTACTTC
TRBJ2-3 | . | TRBV7-6 | TRBD2 | CASSTSAGGEADTQYF | TGTGCCAGCAGCACGTCGGCGGGGGGAGAGGCAGATACGCAGTATTTT
TRBJ2-7 | . | TRBV28 | TRBD2 | CASRSAGGTLSYEQYF | TGTGCCAGCAGGTCCGCGGGGGGGACCCTCTCCTACGAGCAGTACTTC
TRBJ2-1 | once | TRBV28 | TRBD1 | CASSFGQAYNEQFF | TGTGCCAGCAGTTTCGGACAGGCTTACAATGAGCAGTTCTTC
TRBJ2-1 | large | TRBV10-3 | . | CAIRYSQLYNEQFF | TGTGCCATCAGATACAGTCAGCTCTACAATGAGCAGTTCTTC
TRBJ1-2 | . | TRBV25-1 | . | CASKQGGNYGYTF | TGTGCCAGCAAGCAGGGTGGGAACTATGGCTACACCTTC
TRBJ2-2 | . | TRBV10-2 | . | CASRVKTVSGELFF | TGCGCCAGCAGAGTAAAGACAGTTAGCGGGGAGCTGTTTTTT
TRBJ2-7 | . | TRBV6-2/TRBV6-3 | TRBD2 | CASSYASSGMGEQYF | TGTGCCAGCAGTTACGCGTCTAGCGGGATGGGTGAGCAGTACTTC
TRBJ2-2 | . | TRBV5-1 | TRBD1 | CASSRETGANTGELFF | TGCGCCAGCAGCAGGGAAACAGGGGCGAACACCGGGGAGCTGTTTTTT
TRBJ1-2 | . | TRBV12-3/TRBV12-4 | TRBD1 | CASSPGQAYGYTF | TGTGCCAGCAGCCCCGGACAGGCCTATGGCTACACCTTC
TRBJ2-6 | . | TRBV6-2/TRBV6-3 | . | CASSYGQSGANVLTF | TGTGCCAGCAGTTACGGGCAGTCTGGGGCCAACGTCCTGACTTTC
TRBJ2-1 | few | TRBV27 | TRBD1 | CASRGDRGLNNEQFF | TGTGCCAGCAGAGGAGACAGGGGGCTTAACAATGAGCAGTTCTTC
TRBJ2-7 | . | TRBV9 | TRBD1 | CASSVAADRGREQYF | TGTGCCAGCAGCGTAGCCGCGGACAGGGGGCGCGAGCAGTACTTC
TRBJ1-5 | . | TRBV6-2/TRBV6-3 | . | CASSYVSGDNQPQHF | TGTGCCAGCAGTTACGTCTCAGGGGACAATCAGCCCCAGCATTTT
TRBJ2-7 | few | TRBV28 | TRBD1 | CASSLTGAPSYEQYF | TGTGCCAGCAGTTTAACAGGGGCACCTTCCTACGAGCAGTACTTC
TRBJ1-5 | . | TRBV19 | . | CASRSQNQPQHF | TGTGCCAGTCGTTCTCAGAATCAGCCCCAGCATTTT
TRBJ2-6 | . | TRBV12-3/TRBV12-4 | . | CASSLDRANVLTF | TGTGCCAGCAGTTTAGACAGGGCCAACGTCCTGACTTTC
TRBJ1-5 | . | TRBV27 | TRBD1 | CASKGQGANQPQHF | TGTGCCAGCAAGGGACAGGGAGCGAATCAGCCCCAGCATTTT
TRBJ2-7 | . | TRBV28 | . | CASSLTQRSYEQYF | TGTGCCAGCAGTTTAACCCAGCGATCCTACGAGCAGTACTTC